Included here is one TCR beta chain sequence, with context. Its matching antigen is unknown. The sample belongs to a study of T cell responses to AZD1222 COVID-19 vaccine. Study results and limitations: Only after the peak T cell response were repertoires sampled. Increased Spike-specific TCR breadth and depth were observed after two AZD1222 doses. Clonal diversity was possibly underestimated; the donors were predominantly white British and more often female.

Sequenced by immunoSEQ multiplex PCR; TCRdb stores in-frame clones only, minus some. The repertoire includes around 160,000 clones, 91% of them detected once, and over 3% sits in the top ten. This CDR3 spans 13 amino acids. Trimming took 7 bases from V and 8 from J, leaving 14 bases between them. This sequence originates from an adult who received the AZD1222 COVID-19 vaccine. Sequencing used peripheral blood, obtained 28 days after the second AZD1222 dose. The chain has TRBV12-3 or TRBV12-4 and TRBJ1-4; D not certain. The DNA of the CDR3 is TGTGCCAGCACTTCTCCGGGAGGGGAAAAACTGTTTTTT. Protein sequence: CASTSPGGEKLFF.